The 12 T cell receptor beta chains listed next were all sequenced from one sample in a study of Ad26.COV2.S vaccination and SARS-CoV-2 variants. Clones were sequenced by immunoSEQ multiplex PCR, and TCRdb holds only the in-frame ones, with some missing. The sample shows roughly 450,000 clones, around nine tenths of them seen only once. Treatment in this sample: some 20 received Ad26.COV2.S at low or high dose, single or two shots; roughly 5 received placebo; per-sample allocation not given. Material that was analyzed had been drawn on day 63 after the first vaccine or placebo injection. The source material was peripheral blood, sampled in a trial of Ad26.COV2.S vaccine versus placebo. All receptors come from a person between 18 and 59 years old who received the Ad26.COV2.S COVID-19 vaccine or a placebo.

The chain links TRBV6-5 to TRBJ2-7; D possibly corresponds to TRBD1 (6 bases). Germline values: CDR1 MNHEY, CDR2 SVGAGI. The V end was cut by 7 bases, the J end by 2 bases, with 18 bases between. The length of the CDR3 is 15 residues. CDR3 DNA sequence: TGTGCCAGCAACCTCGAAGGGGGACACCCCTACGAGCAGTACTTC. Protein product: CASNLEGGHPYEQYF.

The rearrangement links TRBV28 to TRBJ1-1; no definite D call. With 6 bases removed from V and 3 bases from J, the gap between germline ends came to 17 bases. The V gene's germline CDR1 is MDHEN and CDR2 SYDVKM. The CDR3 sequence is 15 residues long. The CDR3 DNA sequence: TGTGCCAGCAGCCTCGCTCGTGTAGGGCACACTGAAGCTTTCTTT. Its protein is CASSLARVGHTEAFF. Variable domain in full (rest from reference TRBV28 and TRBJ1-1): DVKVTQSSRYLVKRTGEKVFLECVQDMDHENMFWYRQDPGLGLRLIYFSYDVKMKEKGDIPEGYSVSREKKERFSLILESASTNQTSMYLCASSLARVGHTEAFFGQGTRLTVV.

Remarks on this clone: At one end, the junction sequence differs from germline, possibly due to a read error. The same CDR3 also results from other DNA sequences found in this sample. The CDR3 DNA is TGTGCCAGCAGTGAAGGGTCAGGATCCCCCTACGAACAGTACTTC. It translates to CASSEGSGSPYEQYF. This chain links TRBV25-1 with TRBJ2-7, with D unresolved. The CDR3 is 15 residues long. The germline gives CDR1 MGHDK, CDR2 SYGVNS.

The V call is TRBV7-8, the J call TRBJ1-5; D gene ambiguous. Trimming left V 4 bases short and J 7 bases short, with 14 bases between. The V gene's germline CDR1 is SGHVS and CDR2 FQNEAQ. This CDR3 comprises 14 residues. CDR3: CASSSGLAGQPQHF. CDR3 DNA: TGTGCCAGCAGCTCAGGACTGGCGGGGCAGCCCCAGCATTTT.

The chain couples TRBV27 to TRBJ2-7; 10 bases line up with TRBD1. V shed 10 bases, J shed 6 bases, and the junction held 6 bases outside the gene matches. This CDR3 is 12 amino acids long. The germline V gene encodes CDR1 MNHEY and CDR2 SMNVEV (reference sequence). This chain's CDR3 is CATGQGIPEQYF. Here the CDR3 DNA reads TGTGCCACGGGACAGGGGATTCCCGAGCAGTACTTC.

V is TRBV5-6 and J is TRBJ2-1, with a weak D call TRBD2 (5 bases). V was clipped by 6 bases and J by 10 bases, with 17 bases between them. The germline CDR1 and CDR2 sequences are SGHDT and YYEEEE. CDR3 length: 13 amino acids. DNA of the CDR3: TGTGCCAGCACCTATATTTCCCCGGGGGAGCAGTTCTTC. Translating gives CASTYISPGEQFF. Variable domain in full (rest from reference TRBV5-6 and TRBJ2-1): DAGVTQSPTHLIKTRGQQVTLRCSPKSGHDTVSWYQQALGQGPQFIFQYYEEEERQRGNFPDRFSGHQFPNYSSELNVNALLLGDSALYLCASTYISPGEQFFGPGTRLTVL.

The V call is TRBV6-5, the J call TRBJ2-7; 7 bases are a match to TRBD1. Trimming removed 7 bases from V and 2 bases from J; junction bases left unmatched: 8. Germline loops: CDR1 MNHEY, CDR2 SVGAGI. The CDR3 is made up of 14 amino acids. The CDR3 nucleotides are TGTGCCAGCACCGGGACAGCGGAAACCTACGAGCAGTACTTC. It codes for CASTGTAETYEQYF.

The chain employs TRBV30 and TRBJ1-1; no clear D. CDR1 is GTSNPN, CDR2 SVGIG, per germline (reference sequence). There are 12 residues in the CDR3. The V end lost 2 bases, the J end lost 9 bases, and 13 bases lay between the germline ends. The CDR3 protein is CAWSPNQSQAFF. In DNA, the CDR3 is TGTGCCTGGAGTCCGAATCAGTCCCAAGCTTTCTTT.

V usage is TRBV25-1 and J usage is TRBJ2-1; 10 nucleotides align to TRBD2. With V trimmed by 3 bases and J by 5 bases, 4 bases remained unmatched. Germline V CDR1 and CDR2: MGHDK, SYGVNS. This CDR3 contains 15 residues. CDR3 protein: CASSDPTSGDNEQFF. CDR3 DNA sequence: TGTGCCAGCAGTGATCCCACTAGCGGGGACAATGAGCAGTTCTTC.

The chain combines TRBV5-1 with TRBJ1-2; D is unclear. The CDR3 contains 15 residues. The V and J ends lost 0 bases and 0 bases respectively, with 9 bases between them. Per the germline V gene, CDR1 is SGHRS and CDR2 is YFSETQ. CDR3 sequence (DNA): TGCGCCAGCAGCTTGGAGGGTGGTACTAACTATGGCTACACCTTC. It yields the protein CASSLEGGTNYGYTF.

V usage is TRBV30 and J usage is TRBJ1-3; 9 bases line up with TRBD1. CDR1 and CDR2 (germline): GTSNPN, SVGIG (reference sequence). This CDR3 comprises 15 residues. V shed 3 bases and J 4 bases; nucleotides not matched to a gene: 7. The CDR3 loop is CAWSHTGGPGNTIYF. The CDR3 bases are TGTGCCTGGAGCCACACAGGGGGCCCCGGAAACACCATATATTTT. Supplemented by reference TRBV30 and TRBJ1-3, the full variable domain reads SQTIHQWPATLVQPVGSPLSLECTVEGTSNPNLYWYRQAAGRGLQLLFYSVGIGQISSEVPQNLSASRPQDRQFILSSKKLLLSDSGFYLCAWSHTGGPGNTIYFGEGSWLTVV.

This chain links TRBV3-1 (or the pseudogene TRBV3-2) with TRBJ1-2; 7 bases are shared with TRBD1. CDR1 is LGHDT and CDR2 is YNNKEL in the germline V gene (reference sequence). This CDR3 region has 13 residues. Unmatched junction bases numbered 3, after V lost 4 bases and J lost 4 bases. CDR3 in amino acids: CASSLQGSYGYTF. The CDR3 nucleotides read TGTGCCAGCAGCCTACAGGGGAGCTATGGCTACACCTTC.